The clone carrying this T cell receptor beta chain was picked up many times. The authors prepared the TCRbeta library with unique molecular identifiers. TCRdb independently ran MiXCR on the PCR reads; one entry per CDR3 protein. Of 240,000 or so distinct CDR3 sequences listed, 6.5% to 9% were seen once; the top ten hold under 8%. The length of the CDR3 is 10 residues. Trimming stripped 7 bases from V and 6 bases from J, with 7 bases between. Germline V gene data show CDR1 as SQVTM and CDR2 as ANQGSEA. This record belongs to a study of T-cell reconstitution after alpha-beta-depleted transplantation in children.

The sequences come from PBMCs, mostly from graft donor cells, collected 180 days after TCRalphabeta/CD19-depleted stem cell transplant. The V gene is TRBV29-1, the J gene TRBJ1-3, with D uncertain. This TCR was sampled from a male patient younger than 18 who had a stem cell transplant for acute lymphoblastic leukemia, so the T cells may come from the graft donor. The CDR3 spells CSAGENTIYF. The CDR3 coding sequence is TGCAGCGCCGGAGAAAACACCATATATTTT.